This T cell receptor (beta chain) is from a study of technical replicates of blood from a handful of donors. This CDR3 is built from 16 residues. Germline loops: CDR1 SEHNR, CDR2 FQNEAQ (reference sequence). Germline trimming cut 1 base from V and 3 bases from J; bases unmatched to any gene: 6. Only in-frame clones appear in the TCRdb table, and some are missing; sequencing was by immunoSEQ multiplex PCR. The sample includes about 83,000 clones, just under 95% seen only once; the top ten take about 0.25%. The source of this sequence is a human donor in good health. The rearrangement uses TRBV7-9 and TRBJ1-3, with TRBD1 matching 7 bases. Sequenced input: T cells isolated from PBMCs. The DNA for the CDR3 is TGTGCCAGCAGCTTAGTGGTACAGGGGAATGGAAACACCATATATTTT. Amino acid sequence: CASSLVVQGNGNTIYF.